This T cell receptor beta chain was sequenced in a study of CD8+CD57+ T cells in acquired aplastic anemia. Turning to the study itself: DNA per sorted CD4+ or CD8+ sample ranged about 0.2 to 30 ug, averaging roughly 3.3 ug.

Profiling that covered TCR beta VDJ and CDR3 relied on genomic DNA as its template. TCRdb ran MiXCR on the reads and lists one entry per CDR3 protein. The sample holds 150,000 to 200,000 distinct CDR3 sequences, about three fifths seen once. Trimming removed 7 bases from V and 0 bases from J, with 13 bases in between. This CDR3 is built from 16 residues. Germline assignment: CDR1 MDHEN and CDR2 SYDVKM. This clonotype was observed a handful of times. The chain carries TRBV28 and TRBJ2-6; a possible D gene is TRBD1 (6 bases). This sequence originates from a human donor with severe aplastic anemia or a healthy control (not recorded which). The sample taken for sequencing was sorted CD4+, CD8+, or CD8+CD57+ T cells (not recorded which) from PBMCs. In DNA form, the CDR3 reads TGTGCCAGCACCTACAGGGAGAGCTCTGGGGCCAACGTCCTGACTTTC. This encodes CASTYRESSGANVLTF.